One sample yielded the 26 T cell receptor beta chains listed below, sequenced in a study of T cell responses to AZD1222 COVID-19 vaccine. Method: immunoSEQ multiplex PCR; TCRdb's copy keeps in-frame clones and lacks some. The table has fewer than 150,000 clones, 85% to 95% seen once. This specimen was peripheral blood, taken on day 0 of AZD1222 vaccination. All receptors come from an adult in good health.

The J gene is TRBJ2-7, the V gene TRBV13; a possible D gene is TRBD2 (7 bases). Germline V gives CDR1 PRHDT, CDR2 FYEKMQ (reference sequence). The CDR3 consists of 14 residues. The V end lost 1 base, the J end lost 7 bases, and 14 bases lay between the germline ends. CDR3 DNA sequence: TGTGCCAGCAGCTTAGTGGGGGGGGCAAGGGAGCAGTACTTC. Translated: CASSLVGGAREQYF.

The chain uses TRBV18 and TRBJ1-5; TRBD1 matches at 8 bases. CDR1 is KGHSH and CDR2 is LQKENI in the germline V gene. V was clipped by 3 bases and J by 6 bases; unmatched bases: 4. The CDR3 is made up of 14 amino acids. CDR3 sequence reads: CASSPDREVQPQHF. For the CDR3, the DNA is TGTGCCAGCTCACCGGACAGGGAGGTTCAGCCCCAGCATTTT.

The chain employs TRBV5-1 and TRBJ2-5; D is possibly TRBD1 (5 bases). Trimming removed 2 bases at V and 3 bases at J, with 14 bases between. The CDR3 has 15 amino acids. Germline V lookup: CDR1 SGHRS, CDR2 YFSETQ. The CDR3 loop is CASSLLVSREETQYF. The CDR3 DNA sequence: TGCGCCAGCAGCTTACTCGTCTCCAGGGAAGAGACCCAGTACTTC.

The sample holds one count of this clone. The chain carries TRBV10-3 and TRBJ1-2; D is unresolved. Germline assignment: CDR1 ENHRY and CDR2 SYGVKD. The CDR3 is 15 residues long. V lost 6 bases, J lost 4 bases, and 18 bases lay in between. Here the CDR3 DNA reads TGTGCCATCAGCCGACCCGGCCTGAACAGCTATGGCTACACCTTC. Residues: CAISRPGLNSYGYTF.

Comment on this clone: The same CDR3 is also encoded by other DNA sequences in this sample. The V call is TRBV7-7, the J call TRBJ2-2, with D unresolved. Germline values: CDR1 SSHAT, CDR2 FNYEAQ (reference sequence). There are 15 residues in the CDR3. V was clipped by 1 base and J by 0 bases, with 6 bases between them. The CDR3 DNA is TGTGCCAGCAGCTTAGGGACGGCGAACACCGGGGAGCTGTTTTTT. It codes for CASSLGTANTGELFF.

This clone was seen a few times. The gene calls are TRBV19 and TRBJ2-1; tentative D call: TRBD1 (6 bases). The V end lost 2 bases, the J end lost 10 bases, and 9 bases lay between the germline ends. Germline V gene lookup returns CDR1 LNHDA and CDR2 SQIVND (reference sequence). The CDR3 is 12 residues long. Here the CDR3 reads CASSITGTEQFF. The CDR3 coding sequence is TGTGCCAGTAGTATAACCGGGACAGAGCAGTTCTTC.

This chain connects TRBV30 to TRBJ1-1, with D possibly being TRBD1 (5 bases). This CDR3 has 14 residues. V was shortened by 2 bases and J by 0 bases, with 10 bases between the two germline ends. CDR1 is GTSNPN and CDR2 is SVGIG in the germline V gene (reference sequence). The CDR3 here is CAWSLGTVNTEAFF. The CDR3 nucleotides are TGTGCCTGGAGTTTAGGGACTGTGAACACTGAAGCTTTCTTT.

The rearrangement joins TRBV14 to TRBJ1-1; no clear D. Trimming took 0 bases from V and 5 from J, leaving 4 bases between them. Germline CDR1 and CDR2: SGHDN and FVKESK. This CDR3 is built from 12 residues. For the CDR3, the DNA is TGTGCCAGCAGCCAAGATCGGACTGAAGCTTTCTTT. It encodes CASSQDRTEAFF.

The chain links TRBV5-6 to TRBJ1-1, with a weak D call TRBD1 (6 bases). Germline V gives CDR1 SGHDT, CDR2 YYEEEE. CDR3 length equals 14 residues. V was cut by 3 bases and J by 1 base, with 10 bases left in between. The CDR3 sequence is CASSWGTSNTEAFF. Written as DNA, the CDR3 is TGTGCCAGCAGCTGGGGGACATCGAACACTGAAGCTTTCTTT.

The chain combines TRBV18 with TRBJ2-7, with D unresolved. The germline V and J ends were trimmed by 6 bases and 2 bases, with 8 bases remaining between them. Germline CDR1 and CDR2: KGHSH and LQKENI. This CDR3 has 12 residues. The CDR3 region has the DNA TGTGCCAGCTCCCCAGACACCTACGAGCAGTACTTC. Amino acid sequence: CASSPDTYEQYF.

This chain joins TRBV13 and TRBJ2-3; perhaps TRBD2 as D (7 bases). Germline loops: CDR1 PRHDT, CDR2 FYEKMQ (reference sequence). V lost 2 bases to trimming and J lost 4 bases, with 16 bases between them. The CDR3 extends over 16 amino acids. CDR3 nucleotides: TGTGCCAGCAGCTTAAGTGGGGGGGCCGTCCCAGATACGCAGTATTTT. Protein product: CASSLSGGAVPDTQYF.

The chain joins TRBV10-2 to TRBJ1-6; D unresolved. Per the germline V gene, CDR1 is WSHSY and CDR2 is SAAADI. Trimming took off 5 bases at V and 7 bases at J, with 9 bases between the two ends. The CDR3 is made up of 13 amino acids. The CDR3 DNA is TGCGCCAGCAGTAACGCCGAAAATTCACCCCTCCACTTT. Translation: CASSNAENSPLHF.

The gene calls are TRBV5-6 and TRBJ1-6; tentative D call: TRBD1 (5 bases). The CDR3 is 16 residues long. CDR1 and CDR2 (germline): SGHDT, YYEEEE. Trimming took 2 bases from V and 4 from J, leaving 13 bases between them. The CDR3 sequence is CASSLGARSYNSPLHF. CDR3 nucleotide sequence: TGTGCCAGCAGCTTAGGGGCACGGAGTTATAATTCACCCCTCCACTTT.

This sequence joins TRBV5-6 and TRBJ1-1, with D tentatively TRBD1 (5 bases). Germline V gives CDR1 SGHDT, CDR2 YYEEEE. The CDR3 consists of 13 residues. Trimming pared 6 bases from V and 0 bases from J, leaving 9 bases between. The CDR3 DNA sequence: TGTGCCAGCACGTCAGGGTTGAACACTGAAGCTTTCTTT. This translates into CASTSGLNTEAFF. Drawing the rest from reference TRBV5-6 and TRBJ1-1, the complete variable domain is DAGVTQSPTHLIKTRGQQVTLRCSPKSGHDTVSWYQQALGQGPQFIFQYYEEEERQRGNFPDRFSGHQFPNYSSELNVNALLLGDSALYLCASTSGLNTEAFFGQGTRLTVV.

Turning to this clone: This CDR3 is also generated by other DNA sequences in the sample. The chain recombines TRBV27 with TRBJ1-1; perhaps TRBD1 as D (6 bases). The germline V and J ends were trimmed by 3 bases and 5 bases, with 10 bases remaining between them. The germline gives CDR1 MNHEY, CDR2 SMNVEV (reference sequence). The CDR3 sequence is 13 residues long. The CDR3 DNA reads as TGTGCCAGCAGTTTGACAGGAGAGACTGAAGCTTTCTTT. Residues: CASSLTGETEAFF.

The gene calls are TRBV5-6 and TRBJ1-2; 7 bases map to TRBD1. V lost 5 bases, J lost 0 bases, and 7 bases stayed unmatched. The CDR3 sequence is 15 residues long. Germline-derived CDR1 and CDR2 are SGHDT and YYEEEE. The CDR3 region is CASRRQGDSNYGYTF. The CDR3 DNA is TGTGCCAGCAGGCGACAGGGTGACTCTAACTATGGCTACACCTTC. Supplemented by reference TRBV5-6 and TRBJ1-2, the full variable domain reads DAGVTQSPTHLIKTRGQQVTLRCSPKSGHDTVSWYQQALGQGPQFIFQYYEEEERQRGNFPDRFSGHQFPNYSSELNVNALLLGDSALYLCASRRQGDSNYGYTFGSGTRLTVV.

This chain connects TRBV18 to TRBJ2-7; 9 bases agree with TRBD1. Trimming removed 6 bases from V and 2 bases from J; junction bases left unmatched: 8. This CDR3 is 15 amino acids long. CDR1 and CDR2 (germline): KGHSH, LQKENI. The CDR3 DNA is TGTGCCAGCTCCCGAACCGGGACAGGGCCCTACGAGCAGTACTTC. This translates into CASSRTGTGPYEQYF. Looking up the rest from reference TRBV18 and TRBJ2-7 gives the full variable domain: NAGVMQNPRHLVRRRGQEARLRCSPMKGHSHVYWYRQLPEEGLKFMVYLQKENIIDESGMPKERFSAEFPKEGPSILRIQQVVRGDSAAYFCASSRTGTGPYEQYFGPGTRLTVT.

CDR3 region: CASGGTEAFF. The CDR3 nucleotides are TGTGCCAGCGGGGGGACTGAAGCTTTCTTT. The chain combines TRBV6-5 with TRBJ1-1; D might be TRBD1 (5 bases). Germline CDR1 MNHEY, CDR2 SVGAGI. The CDR3 is made up of 10 amino acids. V gave up 8 bases and J gave up 5 bases, with 6 bases separating them.

The J gene is TRBJ1-1, the V gene TRBV6-5; 9 bases are a match to TRBD1. The CDR3 runs to 15 residues. Trimming cost V 7 bases and J 11 bases; bases outside gene matches: 17. CDR1 MNHEY and CDR2 SVGAGI come from the germline V gene. Written as DNA, the CDR3 is TGTGCCAGCACGCCTCCGGGACAGGGAGGAACGGAGGCTTTCTTT. It translates to CASTPPGQGGTEAFF.

This clone has a single count. The J gene is TRBJ1-4, the V gene TRBV6-5; perhaps TRBD1 as D (5 bases). Germline CDR1 reads MNHEY; CDR2 reads SVGAGI. V dropped 0 bases and J dropped 7 bases, with 15 bases sitting between them. The CDR3 contains 16 residues. CDR3 sequence (DNA): TGTGCCAGCAGTTACTCGATTGGTCAGGGAGGTGAAAAACTGTTTTTT. This encodes CASSYSIGQGGEKLFF.

This clone appeared a single time. The rearrangement links TRBV7-3 to TRBJ1-1; 9 bases are a match to TRBD1. CDR3 length: 14 residues. From germline, CDR1 is SGHTA and CDR2 FQGTGA. V lost 5 bases to trimming and J lost 3 bases; unmatched junction nucleotides: 4. CDR3 amino acids: CASSPNRGHTEAFF. CDR3 DNA: TGTGCCAGCAGCCCCAACAGGGGGCACACTGAAGCTTTCTTT.

The V gene is TRBV27, the J gene TRBJ1-2; D uncertain. V was clipped by 0 bases and J by 4 bases, with 12 bases between them. This CDR3 is 15 amino acids long. Germline lookup yields CDR1 MNHEY and CDR2 SMNVEV (reference sequence). The CDR3 loop reads CASSLSEDGSYGYTF. DNA of the CDR3: TGTGCCAGCAGTTTATCGGAGGACGGGTCCTATGGCTACACCTTC.

This rearrangement joins TRBV7-9 to TRBJ2-3; perhaps TRBD2 as D (7 bases). Germline V lookup: CDR1 SEHNR, CDR2 FQNEAQ (reference sequence). The CDR3 runs 18 residues. V was pared by 6 bases and J by 1 base, with 23 bases between. The CDR3: CASRCLGCGGQGTDTQYF. CDR3 DNA sequence: TGTGCCAGCAGGTGCTTGGGTTGCGGGGGACAAGGCACAGATACGCAGTATTTT.

This clone was seen a single time. The rearrangement uses TRBV5-4 and TRBJ2-5, with D maybe TRBD2 (7 bases). V was trimmed by 4 bases and J by 5 bases, leaving 21 bases between them. From germline, CDR1 is SGHNT and CDR2 YYREEE (reference sequence). The CDR3 has 16 residues. CDR3 protein: CASSPGGEGGAETQYF. The CDR3 nucleotides read TGTGCCAGCAGCCCCGGCGGGGAGGGGGGGGCCGAGACCCAGTACTTC.

The CDR3 nucleotides read TGTGCCAGTAGTGCCCGGGGCGCAGGCTATGGCTACACCTTC. Residues: CASSARGAGYGYTF. The rearrangement links TRBV19 to TRBJ1-2; a weak D match, TRBD1 (5 bases). Trimming removed 5 bases at V and 4 bases at J, with 14 bases between. CDR3 length: 14 amino acids. Germline CDR1 and CDR2: LNHDA and SQIVND (reference sequence).

The chain couples TRBV5-1 to TRBJ1-1; a possible D gene is TRBD1 (6 bases). The CDR3 has 16 residues. V was trimmed by 0 bases and J by 4 bases, leaving 16 bases between them. From germline, CDR1 is SGHRS and CDR2 YFSETQ. The CDR3 here is CASSLVARGLGTEAFF. As DNA, the CDR3 is TGCGCCAGCAGCTTGGTGGCCAGGGGATTGGGCACTGAAGCTTTCTTT. The full variable domain, its missing parts supplied by reference TRBV5-1 and TRBJ1-1, is KAGVTQTPRYLIKTRGQQVTLSCSPISGHRSVSWYQQTPGQGLQFLFEYFSETQRNKGNFPGRFSGRQFSNSRSEMNVSTLELGDSALYLCASSLVARGLGTEAFFGQGTRLTVV.